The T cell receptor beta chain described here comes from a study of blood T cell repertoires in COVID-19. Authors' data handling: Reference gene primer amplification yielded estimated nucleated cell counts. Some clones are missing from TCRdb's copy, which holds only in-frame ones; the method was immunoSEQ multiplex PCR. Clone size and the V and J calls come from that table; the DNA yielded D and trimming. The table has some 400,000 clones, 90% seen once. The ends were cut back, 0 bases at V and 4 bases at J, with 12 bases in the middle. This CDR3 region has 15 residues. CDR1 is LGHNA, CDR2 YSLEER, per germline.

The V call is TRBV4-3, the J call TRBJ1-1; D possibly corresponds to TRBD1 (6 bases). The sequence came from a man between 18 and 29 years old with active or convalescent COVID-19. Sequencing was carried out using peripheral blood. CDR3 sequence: CASSQDAGGGTEAFF. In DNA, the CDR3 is TGCGCCAGCAGCCAAGATGCGGGGGGCGGCACTGAAGCTTTCTTT.